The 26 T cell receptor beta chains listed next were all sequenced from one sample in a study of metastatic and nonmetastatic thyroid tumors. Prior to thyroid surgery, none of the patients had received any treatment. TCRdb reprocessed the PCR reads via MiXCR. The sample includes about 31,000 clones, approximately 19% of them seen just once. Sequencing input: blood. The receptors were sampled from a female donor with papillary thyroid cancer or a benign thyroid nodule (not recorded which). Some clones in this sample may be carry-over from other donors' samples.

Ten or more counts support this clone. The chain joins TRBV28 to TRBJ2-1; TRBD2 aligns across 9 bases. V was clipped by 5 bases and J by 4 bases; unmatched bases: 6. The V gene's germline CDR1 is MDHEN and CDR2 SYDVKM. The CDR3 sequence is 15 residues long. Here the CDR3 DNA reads TGTGCCAGCAGTCCAGGCGGGAGGGATTACAATGAGCAGTTCTTC. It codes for CASSPGGRDYNEQFF.

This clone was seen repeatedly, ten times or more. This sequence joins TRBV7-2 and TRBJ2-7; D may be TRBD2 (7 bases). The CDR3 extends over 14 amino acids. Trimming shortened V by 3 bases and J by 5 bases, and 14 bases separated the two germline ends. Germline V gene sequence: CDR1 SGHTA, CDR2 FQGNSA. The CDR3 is CASSFNRGAHEQYF. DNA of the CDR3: TGTGCCAGCAGCTTTAATCGGGGGGCCCACGAGCAGTACTTC.

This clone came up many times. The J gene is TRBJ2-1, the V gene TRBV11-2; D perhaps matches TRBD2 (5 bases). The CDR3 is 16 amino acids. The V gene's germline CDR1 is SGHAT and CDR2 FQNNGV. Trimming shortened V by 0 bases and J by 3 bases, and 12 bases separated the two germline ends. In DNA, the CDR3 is TGTGCCAGCAGCTTAGAGTTTGGCGGGCTCTACAATGAGCAGTTCTTC. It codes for CASSLEFGGLYNEQFF.

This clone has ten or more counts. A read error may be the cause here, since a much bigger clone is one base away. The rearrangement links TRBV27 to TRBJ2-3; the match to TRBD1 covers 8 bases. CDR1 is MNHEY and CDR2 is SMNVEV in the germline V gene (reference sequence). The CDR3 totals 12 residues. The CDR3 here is CASTTGGDTPYF. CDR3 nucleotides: TGTGCCAGCACCACAGGGGGAGATACGCCGTATTTT.

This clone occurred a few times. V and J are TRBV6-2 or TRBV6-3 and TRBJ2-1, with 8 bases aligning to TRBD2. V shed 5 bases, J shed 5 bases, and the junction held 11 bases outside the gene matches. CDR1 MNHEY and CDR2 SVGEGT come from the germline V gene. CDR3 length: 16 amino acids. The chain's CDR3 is CASSKLAVREDNEQFF. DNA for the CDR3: TGTGCCAGCAGTAAACTAGCGGTCCGCGAAGACAATGAGCAGTTCTTC.

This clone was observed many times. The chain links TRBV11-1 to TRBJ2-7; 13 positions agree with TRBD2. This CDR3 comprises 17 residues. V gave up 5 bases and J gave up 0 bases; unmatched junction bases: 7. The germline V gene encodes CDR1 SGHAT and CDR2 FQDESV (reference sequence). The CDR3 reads CASSGGLAGLSSYEQYF. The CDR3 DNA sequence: TGTGCCAGCAGCGGGGGACTAGCGGGGCTTTCCTCCTACGAGCAGTACTTC. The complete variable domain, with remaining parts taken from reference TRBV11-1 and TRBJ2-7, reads EAEVAQSPRYKITEKSQAVAFWCDPISGHATLYWYRQILGQGPELLVQFQDESVVDDSQLPKDRFSAERLKGVDSTLKIQPAELGDSAMYLCASSGGLAGLSSYEQYFGPGTRLTVT.

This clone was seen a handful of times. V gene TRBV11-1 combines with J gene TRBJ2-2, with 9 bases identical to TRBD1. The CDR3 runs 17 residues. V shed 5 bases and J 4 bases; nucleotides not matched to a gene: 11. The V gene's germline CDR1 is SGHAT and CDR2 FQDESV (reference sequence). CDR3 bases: TGTGCCAGCAGCCCGTCGACAGGGGGTTCCGTCACCGGGGAGCTGTTTTTT. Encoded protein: CASSPSTGGSVTGELFF. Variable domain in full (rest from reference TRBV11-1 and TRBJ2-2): EAEVAQSPRYKITEKSQAVAFWCDPISGHATLYWYRQILGQGPELLVQFQDESVVDDSQLPKDRFSAERLKGVDSTLKIQPAELGDSAMYLCASSPSTGGSVTGELFFGEGSRLTVL.

The CDR3 loop reads CASSLAVGRAYTGELFF. CDR3 nucleotide sequence: TGCGCCAGCAGCTTGGCCGTGGGGAGGGCCTACACCGGGGAGCTGTTTTTT. The chain combines TRBV5-1 with TRBJ2-2, with TRBD2 matching 7 bases. Per the germline V gene, CDR1 is SGHRS and CDR2 is YFSETQ. The CDR3 has 17 amino acids. Trimming removed 0 bases from V and 3 bases from J; junction bases left unmatched: 8.

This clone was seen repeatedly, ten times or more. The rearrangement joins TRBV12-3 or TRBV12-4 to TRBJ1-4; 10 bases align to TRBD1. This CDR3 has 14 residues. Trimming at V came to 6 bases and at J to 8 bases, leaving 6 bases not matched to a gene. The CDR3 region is CASSSGTGEEKLFF. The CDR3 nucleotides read TGTGCCAGCAGCTCTGGGACAGGGGAAGAAAAACTGTTTTTT.

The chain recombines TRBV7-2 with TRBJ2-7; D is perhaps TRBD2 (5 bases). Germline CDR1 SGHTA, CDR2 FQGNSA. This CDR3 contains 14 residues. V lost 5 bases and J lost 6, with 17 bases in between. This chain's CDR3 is CASSPGSGLVEQYF. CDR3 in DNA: TGTGCCAGCAGCCCCGGCTCGGGGTTGGTCGAGCAGTACTTC. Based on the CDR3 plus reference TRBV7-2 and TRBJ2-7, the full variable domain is GAGVSQSPSNKVTEKGKDVELRCDPISGHTALYWYRQSLGQGLEFLIYFQGNSAPDKSGLPSDRFSAERTGGSVSTLTIQRTQQEDSAVYLCASSPGSGLVEQYFGPGTRLTVT.

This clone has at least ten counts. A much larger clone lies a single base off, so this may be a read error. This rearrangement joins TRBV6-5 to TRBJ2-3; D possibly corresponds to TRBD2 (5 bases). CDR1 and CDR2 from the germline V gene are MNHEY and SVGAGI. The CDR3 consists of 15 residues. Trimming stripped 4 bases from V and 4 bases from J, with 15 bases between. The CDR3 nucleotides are TGTGCCAGCAGTTCCGGGGAATGGAACGCAGATACGCAGTATTTT. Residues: CASSSGEWNADTQYF.

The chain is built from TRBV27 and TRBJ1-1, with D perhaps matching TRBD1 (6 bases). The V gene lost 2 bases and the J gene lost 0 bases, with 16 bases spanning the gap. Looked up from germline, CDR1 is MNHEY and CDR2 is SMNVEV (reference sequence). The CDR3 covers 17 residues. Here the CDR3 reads CASSLRSWGALNTEAFF. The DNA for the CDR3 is TGTGCCAGCAGTTTACGATCTTGGGGGGCCCTGAACACTGAAGCTTTCTTT.

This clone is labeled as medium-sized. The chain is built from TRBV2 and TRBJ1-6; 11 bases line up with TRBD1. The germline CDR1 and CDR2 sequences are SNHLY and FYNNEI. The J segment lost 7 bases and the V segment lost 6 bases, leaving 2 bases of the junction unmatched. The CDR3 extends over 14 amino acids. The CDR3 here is CASRDRGQNSPLHF. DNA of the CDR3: TGTGCCAGCAGGGACAGGGGGCAGAATTCACCCCTCCACTTT.

The CDR3 nucleotides read TGTGCCTGGAGGCGACAGGAGACCTACGAGCAGTACTTC. Translating gives CAWRRQETYEQYF. This chain connects TRBV30 to TRBJ2-7; TRBD1 is a possible D gene (6 bases). The CDR3 has 13 residues. The V end lost 3 bases, the J end lost 2 bases, and 11 bases lay between the germline ends. Germline V gives CDR1 GTSNPN, CDR2 SVGIG (reference sequence).

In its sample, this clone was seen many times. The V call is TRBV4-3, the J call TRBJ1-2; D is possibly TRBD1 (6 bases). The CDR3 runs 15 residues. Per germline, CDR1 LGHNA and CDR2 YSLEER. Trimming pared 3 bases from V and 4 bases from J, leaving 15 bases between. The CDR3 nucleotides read TGCGCCAGCAGCCAGGATCACGGACAGCCCTATGGCTACACCTTC. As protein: CASSQDHGQPYGYTF.

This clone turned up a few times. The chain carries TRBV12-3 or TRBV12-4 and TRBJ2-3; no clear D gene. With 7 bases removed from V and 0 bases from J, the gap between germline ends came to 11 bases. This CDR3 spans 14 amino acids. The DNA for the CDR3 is TGTGCCAGCACCCGTAGCTTAAGCACAGATACGCAGTATTTT. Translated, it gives CASTRSLSTDTQYF.

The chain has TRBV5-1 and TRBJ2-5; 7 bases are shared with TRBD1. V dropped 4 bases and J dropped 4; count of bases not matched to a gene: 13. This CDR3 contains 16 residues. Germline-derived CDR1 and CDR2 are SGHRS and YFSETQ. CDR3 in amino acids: CASSRMDRDSGETQYF. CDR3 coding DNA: TGCGCCAGCAGCCGAATGGACCGGGACAGTGGAGAGACCCAGTACTTC.

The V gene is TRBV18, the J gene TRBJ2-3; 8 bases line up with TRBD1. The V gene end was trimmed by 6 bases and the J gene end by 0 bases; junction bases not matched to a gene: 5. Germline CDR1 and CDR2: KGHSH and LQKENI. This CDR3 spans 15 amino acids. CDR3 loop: CASSYGQGSTDTQYF. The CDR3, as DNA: TGTGCCAGCTCTTACGGACAGGGAAGCACAGATACGCAGTATTTT. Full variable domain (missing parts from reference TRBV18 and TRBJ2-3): NAGVMQNPRHLVRRRGQEARLRCSPMKGHSHVYWYRQLPEEGLKFMVYLQKENIIDESGMPKERFSAEFPKEGPSILRIQQVVRGDSAAYFCASSYGQGSTDTQYFGPGTRLTVL.

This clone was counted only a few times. The CDR3, as DNA: TGTGCCAGCAGTTTATTGGCAGGCCCCCAGCAGTTCTTC. Translating it yields CASSLLAGPQQFF. The chain joins TRBV27 to TRBJ2-1; the D is unclear. The CDR3 contains 13 residues. Germline assignment: CDR1 MNHEY and CDR2 SMNVEV (reference sequence). Between the trimmed V and J ends, which lost 1 base and 11 bases, there was a span of 12 bases.

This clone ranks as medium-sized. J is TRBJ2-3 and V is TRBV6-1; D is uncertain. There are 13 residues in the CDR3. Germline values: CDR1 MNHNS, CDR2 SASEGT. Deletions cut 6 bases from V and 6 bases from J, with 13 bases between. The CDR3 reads CASRLRPADTQYF. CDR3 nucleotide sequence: TGTGCCAGCAGACTCAGACCTGCGGATACGCAGTATTTT.

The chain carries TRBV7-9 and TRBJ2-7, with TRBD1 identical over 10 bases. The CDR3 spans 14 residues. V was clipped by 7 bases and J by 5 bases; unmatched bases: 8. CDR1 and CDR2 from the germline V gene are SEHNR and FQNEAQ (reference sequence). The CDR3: CASTDTGTGDEQYF. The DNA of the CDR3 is TGTGCCAGCACCGACACCGGGACAGGGGACGAGCAGTACTTC.

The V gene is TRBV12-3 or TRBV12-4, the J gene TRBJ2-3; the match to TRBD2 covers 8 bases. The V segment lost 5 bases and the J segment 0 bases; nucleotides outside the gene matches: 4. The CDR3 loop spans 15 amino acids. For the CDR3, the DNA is TGTGCCAGCAGTGTTAGCGGGACTAGCACAGATACGCAGTATTTT. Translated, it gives CASSVSGTSTDTQYF.

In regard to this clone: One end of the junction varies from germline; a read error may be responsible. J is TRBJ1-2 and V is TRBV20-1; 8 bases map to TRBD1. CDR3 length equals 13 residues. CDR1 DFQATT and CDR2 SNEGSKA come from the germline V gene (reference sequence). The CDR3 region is CSSGTGLNYVYTF. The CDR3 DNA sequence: TGCAGTTCCGGGACAGGCCTTAACTATGTCTACACCTTC.

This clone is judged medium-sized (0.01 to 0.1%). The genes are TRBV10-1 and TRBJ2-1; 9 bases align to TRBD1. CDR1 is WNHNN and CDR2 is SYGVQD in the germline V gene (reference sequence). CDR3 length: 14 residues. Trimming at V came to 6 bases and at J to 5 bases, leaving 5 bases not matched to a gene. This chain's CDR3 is CASSGTGTDNEQFF. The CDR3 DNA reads TGCGCCAGCAGCGGGACAGGGACGGACAATGAGCAGTTCTTC.

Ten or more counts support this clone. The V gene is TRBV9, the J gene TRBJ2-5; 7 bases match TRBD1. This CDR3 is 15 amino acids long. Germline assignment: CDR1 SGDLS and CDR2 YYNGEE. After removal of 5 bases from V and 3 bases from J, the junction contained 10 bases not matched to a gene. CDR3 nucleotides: TGTGCCAGCAGTGCAACCGGGACAGCAAAAGAGACCCAGTACTTC. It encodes CASSATGTAKETQYF.

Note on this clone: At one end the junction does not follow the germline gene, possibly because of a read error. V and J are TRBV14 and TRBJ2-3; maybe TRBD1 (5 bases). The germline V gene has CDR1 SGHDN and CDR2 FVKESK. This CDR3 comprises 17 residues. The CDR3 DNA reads TGTGCAAGCAGCCTACCTCAGGGCAGCCAGTTCACAGAGACGCAGTATTTT. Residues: CASSLPQGSQFTETQYF.